Reported below is one TCR beta chain. The sample holds a few counts of this clone. Its antigen specificity is not known. The record has no base qualities; no much larger clone is one base away. This record belongs to a study of blood T cell repertoires in COVID-19 (dated by TCRdb to about 2020). Turning to the overall study: Samples covering the acute and convalescent phases of COVID-19 were provided by collaborators in the United States, Italy and Spain. The prospective study material was composed of cDNA or gDNA derived from T cells, B-cell-depleted T cells, or PBMCs. Deeply sampled blood TCRbeta repertoires from subjects exposed to, actively infected with, or recovered from COVID-19 were included in the dataset. The repertoires were released in a freely available public database intended as a resource for research on the immune response to SARS-CoV-2. Samples came from the ongoing ImmuneRACE study (first 160 participants) plus 1,254 subjects from 6 global collaborators. Nearly every sample came with metadata listing a de-identified subject ID, COVID-19 status, age in years and sex. Where available, HLA class I and class II types were taken from metadata supplied by the sample provider and were not determined by assay-based typing.

Overall results and qualifications from the work: How much clinical and demographic metadata was included differed by source and by participant, and the metadata was provided uncurated.

The immunoSEQ Assay, a bias-controlled multiplex PCR, was used to amplify TCRbeta CDR3 regions from genomic DNA. Regarding the original processing steps: The number of nucleated cells in each sample was estimated by amplification of reference gene primers within the assay. To quantify the absolute abundance of each unique TCRbeta CDR3 rearrangement, sequence reads were collapsed and filtered. For each sample, productive Simpson clonality was calculated as the square root of Simpson's diversity index over productive rearrangements. TCRdb re-hosts the immuneACCESS table, in-frame sequences only. Its copies lack some clones; in the studies checked, an unresolved V gene accounts for under half of them, and the cause for the rest is not known. Clone size and V and J calls were adopted from that table, with D and trimming inferred from the DNA. Within this sample are approximately 130,000 clones, with roughly 85% of them counted one time only. Of the sample, around 25% is held by the ten largest clones.

Collaborating institutions collected whole blood in K2EDTA tubes following their own protocols. For TCRbeta analysis, collaborator samples were shipped as frozen whole blood, as isolated PBMCs, or as DNA extracted from either sample type. Sequencing was performed on peripheral blood. This receptor was taken from a human donor in a cohort sampled during active COVID-19.

The CDR3 protein is CASSGSSGDDEQFF. The bases read TGTGCCAGCAGTGGGAGTAGCGGGGACGATGAGCAGTTCTTC. The chain was built from TRBV2 and TRBJ2-1, with 8 bases matching TRBD2. The CDR3 contains 14 residues, cysteine and phenylalanine counted. CDR3 DNA only is kept here, 42 bases in frame from base 1. From V the trimming removes 4 bases and from J it removes 8 bases, while the gene matches leave 7 bases of the junction unaccounted for. The germline V gene specifies SNHLY as CDR1 and FYNNEI as CDR2.